Presented here are 25 T cell receptor beta chains from one specimen sequenced in a study of cytomegalovirus exposure and HLA in healthy donors. The PCR ran on 60 Vbeta and 13 Jbeta primers. Libraries were prepared by immunoSEQ multiplex PCR; TCRdb keeps only in-frame clonotypes and omits some of them. The sample consists of approximately 97,000 clones, 55% to 80% of them appearing once. Source material: PBMCs. The receptor source for this set is a human donor in good health.

This clone occurred once. This sequence joins TRBV7-6 and TRBJ2-2; D uncertain. Trimming stripped 5 bases from V and 1 base from J, with 5 bases between. The germline gives CDR1 SGHVS, CDR2 FNYEAQ. The CDR3 length is 13 residues. CDR3 sequence: CASSLWNTGELFF. Written as DNA, the CDR3 is TGTGCCAGCAGCCTCTGGAACACCGGGGAGCTGTTTTTT. The full variable domain, completed using reference TRBV7-6 and TRBJ2-2, is GAGVSQSPRYKVTKRGQDVALRCDPISGHVSLYWYRQALGQGPEFLTYFNYEAQQDKSGLPNDRFSAERPEGSISTLTIQRTEQRDSAMYRCASSLWNTGELFFGEGSRLTVL.

The genes are TRBV4-1 and TRBJ1-1; D gene uncertain. Trimming pared 1 base from V and 1 base from J, leaving 7 bases between. The CDR3 runs to 14 residues. Germline V gene lookup returns CDR1 MGHRA and CDR2 YSYEKL. CDR3 coding DNA: TGCGCCAGCAGCCAAGCTGGGCAGAACACTGAAGCTTTCTTT. Its protein is CASSQAGQNTEAFF.

The chain joins TRBV5-1 to TRBJ1-1; TRBD1 might be the D (5 bases). Trimming took 4 bases from V and 5 from J, leaving 21 bases between them. The germline gives CDR1 SGHRS, CDR2 YFSETQ. The CDR3 spans 16 residues. The CDR3 loop reads CASSPFAGRVGTEAFF. The DNA for the CDR3 is TGCGCCAGCAGCCCCTTCGCAGGGAGGGTGGGAACTGAAGCTTTCTTT.

This clone showed up just a few times. The V and J genes are TRBV5-1 and TRBJ2-6, with a weak D call TRBD1 (7 bases). V was pared by 4 bases and J by 3 bases, with 26 bases between. The CDR3 totals 20 residues. From germline, CDR1 is SGHRS and CDR2 YFSETQ. CDR3 coding DNA: TGCGCCAGCAGCGCGGGGCTTCCCGGGACAGTCACTCATGGGGCCAACGTCCTGACTTTC. Amino acids: CASSAGLPGTVTHGANVLTF.

Here the CDR3 DNA reads TGTGCCAGCAGCCGCGGGAGGGCCGGTGCAGATACGCAGTATTTT. It encodes CASSRGRAGADTQYF. The chain joins TRBV7-9 to TRBJ2-3; 9 bases map to TRBD2. Germline CDR1 SEHNR, CDR2 FQNEAQ (reference sequence). Trimming cost V 5 bases and J 4 bases; bases outside gene matches: 7. CDR3 length: 15 amino acids.

The chain couples TRBV6-5 to TRBJ2-5; 8 bases line up with TRBD1. J lost 4 bases, V lost 7 bases, and 5 bases had no gene match. The CDR3 has 13 residues. Germline CDR1 MNHEY, CDR2 SVGAGI. CDR3: CASTDRGRETQYF. CDR3 coding DNA: TGTGCCAGCACCGACAGGGGTAGAGAGACCCAGTACTTC.

This chain connects TRBV10-2 to TRBJ2-1; possibly TRBD2 for D (5 bases). The CDR3 spans 18 residues. Between the trimmed V and J ends, which lost 2 bases and 5 bases, there was a span of 22 bases. The germline V gene encodes CDR1 WSHSY and CDR2 SAAADI. CDR3 amino acids: CASSEQDRTPLLDNEQFF. CDR3 nucleotides: TGCGCCAGCAGTGAGCAGGATCGGACTCCCCTCTTGGACAATGAGCAGTTCTTC.

The chain joins TRBV2 to TRBJ2-5, with TRBD1 as a possible D gene (6 bases). The J call is doubtful: the DNA matches TRBJ2-7 better. Germline CDR1 is SNHLY and CDR2 is FYNNEI. This CDR3 contains 15 residues. The CDR3 region has the DNA TGTGCCAGCAGTGAAGCGGGACACCTCGCCTACGAGCAGTACTTC. Its protein product is CASSEAGHLAYEQYF.

This chain uses TRBV6-1 with TRBJ1-2; 11 nucleotides match TRBD1. The V gene end was trimmed by 4 bases and the J gene end by 8 bases; junction bases not matched to a gene: 9. Germline assignment: CDR1 MNHNS and CDR2 SASEGT. The length of the CDR3 is 15 residues. The CDR3: CASSGGDRGIRGYTF. The CDR3, as DNA: TGTGCCAGCAGTGGGGGGGACAGGGGGATACGGGGCTACACCTTC.

The chain combines TRBV12-5 with TRBJ2-1, with 8 bases lining up with TRBD2. Germline V gene data show CDR1 as LGHNT and CDR2 as FRNRAP. The CDR3 has 15 residues. V lost 3 bases to trimming and J lost 7 bases; unmatched junction nucleotides: 8. DNA of the CDR3: TGTGCTAGTGGTTTCAGCGGGAGTGGGTTAAATGAGCAGTTCTTC. It is translated as CASGFSGSGLNEQFF. Looking up the rest from reference TRBV12-5 and TRBJ2-1 gives the full variable domain: DARVTQTPRHKVTEMGQEVTMRCQPILGHNTVFWYRQTMMQGLELLAYFRNRAPLDDSGMPKDRFSAEMPDATLATLKIQPSEPRDSAVYFCASGFSGSGLNEQFFGPGTRLTVL.

CDR3 in DNA: TGTGCCAGTAGAACAGGTTACACTGAAGCTTTCTTT. Its protein product is CASRTGYTEAFF. The chain uses TRBV19 and TRBJ1-1; D may be TRBD1 (5 bases). Germline CDR1 LNHDA, CDR2 SQIVND (reference sequence). This CDR3 has 12 residues. Trimming took off 6 bases at V and 3 bases at J, with 8 bases between the two ends.

V and J are TRBV7-9 and TRBJ2-3, with 8 positions matching TRBD2. Germline trimming cut 4 bases from V and 4 bases from J; bases unmatched to any gene: 16. This CDR3 is built from 18 residues. CDR1 SEHNR and CDR2 FQNEAQ come from the germline V gene (reference sequence). CDR3 nucleotide sequence: TGTGCCAGCAGCTCCCTGGCAGGAGAAGCGGGAGTCTCAGATACGCAGTATTTT. Protein sequence: CASSSLAGEAGVSDTQYF.

The rearrangement joins TRBV18 to TRBJ2-1, with 12 bases lining up with TRBD2. Germline loops: CDR1 KGHSH, CDR2 LQKENI. This CDR3 comprises 16 residues. Germline trimming cut 3 bases from V and 3 bases from J; bases unmatched to any gene: 3. CDR3 residues: CASSPRLAGDYNEQFF. In DNA form, the CDR3 reads TGTGCCAGCTCACCTCGACTAGCGGGAGACTACAATGAGCAGTTCTTC.

The chain carries TRBV19 and TRBJ2-2; D not resolved. Looked up from germline, CDR1 is LNHDA and CDR2 is SQIVND (reference sequence). Between the trimmed V and J ends, which lost 5 bases and 4 bases, there was a span of 17 bases. This CDR3 comprises 16 residues. The CDR3 loop is CASSPFLGRPTGELFF. The DNA for the CDR3 is TGTGCCAGTAGTCCTTTTCTTGGCAGGCCCACCGGGGAGCTGTTTTTT.

The rearrangement joins TRBV5-1 to TRBJ2-1; maybe TRBD2 (6 bases). Germline values: CDR1 SGHRS, CDR2 YFSETQ. This CDR3 is 16 amino acids long. V was trimmed by 3 bases and J by 0 bases, leaving 13 bases between them. The CDR3 spells CASSWTVGGSYNEQFF. CDR3 DNA sequence: TGCGCCAGCAGCTGGACCGTGGGAGGCTCCTACAATGAGCAGTTCTTC.

The chain joins TRBV5-1 to TRBJ2-1; TRBD2 matches 10 bases. Germline assignment: CDR1 SGHRS and CDR2 YFSETQ. The J segment lost 0 bases and the V segment lost 0 bases, leaving 3 bases of the junction unmatched. This CDR3 spans 17 amino acids. CDR3 region: CASSLGPSGSSYNEQFF. The CDR3, as DNA: TGCGCCAGCAGCTTGGGTCCTAGCGGGAGCTCCTACAATGAGCAGTTCTTC. The complete variable domain, with remaining parts taken from reference TRBV5-1 and TRBJ2-1, reads KAGVTQTPRYLIKTRGQQVTLSCSPISGHRSVSWYQQTPGQGLQFLFEYFSETQRNKGNFPGRFSGRQFSNSRSEMNVSTLELGDSALYLCASSLGPSGSSYNEQFFGPGTRLTVL.

This chain connects TRBV29-1 to TRBJ1-1; 8 bases map to TRBD1. Germline V CDR1 and CDR2: SQVTM, ANQGSEA. The J segment lost 4 bases and the V segment lost 3 bases, leaving 10 bases of the junction unmatched. The CDR3 extends over 15 amino acids. This CDR3 is CSVDLWAGGGTEAFF. CDR3 bases: TGCAGCGTTGATCTGTGGGCAGGGGGCGGCACTGAAGCTTTCTTT.

The chain couples TRBV5-8 to TRBJ2-2; 9 bases match TRBD2. The CDR3 is 16 residues long. Looked up from germline, CDR1 is SGHTS and CDR2 is YDEGEE. The V segment lost 4 bases and the J segment 4 bases; nucleotides outside the gene matches: 8. This CDR3 is CASSPRGLASTGELFF. CDR3 coding DNA: TGTGCCAGCAGCCCGCGCGGACTAGCGAGCACCGGGGAGCTGTTTTTT.

This clone has more than one count but fewer than ten. The chain recombines TRBV4-1 with TRBJ2-7; TRBD1 agrees at 8 bases. V lost 2 bases, J lost 4 bases, and 7 bases stayed unmatched. In germline, CDR1 is MGHRA, CDR2 YSYEKL. The CDR3 consists of 15 residues. The CDR3 sequence is CASSQTGTGPYEQYF. The CDR3 nucleotides are TGCGCCAGCAGCCAAACCGGGACAGGACCATACGAGCAGTACTTC.

This rearrangement joins TRBV6-1 to TRBJ2-2, with 9 bases identical to TRBD1. The length of the CDR3 is 15 residues. Trimming removed 7 bases from V and 3 bases from J; junction bases left unmatched: 6. Germline V lookup: CDR1 MNHNS, CDR2 SASEGT. The CDR3 here is CASKQGAGDTGELFF. In DNA, the CDR3 is TGTGCCAGCAAACAGGGGGCAGGGGACACCGGGGAGCTGTTTTTT.

In its sample, this clone was seen once. This chain connects TRBV12-5 to TRBJ2-3, with D unresolved. Germline CDR1 LGHNT, CDR2 FRNRAP. CDR3 length equals 13 residues. The V gene lost 3 bases and the J gene lost 6 bases, with 10 bases spanning the gap. CDR3 DNA sequence: TGTGCTAGTGGTTTCCCCCACTTGGATACGCAGTATTTT. Translated: CASGFPHLDTQYF.

This rearrangement joins TRBV2 to TRBJ1-5; no definite D call. Germline CDR1 is SNHLY and CDR2 is FYNNEI. The ends were cut back, 5 bases at V and 0 bases at J, with 11 bases in the middle. The CDR3 length is 15 residues. The CDR3 here is CASSLRRDSNQPQHF. In DNA form, the CDR3 reads TGTGCCAGCAGTCTACGACGGGATAGCAATCAGCCCCAGCATTTT.

The rearrangement joins TRBV29-1 to TRBJ1-1; D is possibly TRBD1 (5 bases). The CDR3 totals 12 residues. From germline, CDR1 is SQVTM and CDR2 ANQGSEA. Trimming took 8 bases from V and 6 from J, leaving 16 bases between them. CDR3 loop: CSSFRVGSEAFF. As DNA, the CDR3 is TGCAGCTCCTTCAGGGTCGGGTCTGAAGCTTTCTTT.

This clone showed up just a few times. The J gene is TRBJ1-2, the V gene TRBV6-1, with unresolved D. Germline values: CDR1 MNHNS, CDR2 SASEGT. The CDR3 totals 14 residues. Trimming took 5 bases from V and 3 from J, leaving 13 bases between them. The CDR3 here is CASSPGTEYYGYTF. DNA of the CDR3: TGTGCCAGCAGTCCAGGAACAGAGTACTATGGCTACACCTTC.

As regards this clone: Other DNA sequences in the sample encode the same CDR3. The rearrangement links TRBV29-1 to TRBJ1-1; no firm D call. Trimming shortened V by 6 bases and J by 2 bases, and 10 bases separated the two germline ends. The CDR3 consists of 12 residues. CDR1 is SQVTM and CDR2 is ANQGSEA in the germline V gene. The CDR3 bases are TGCAGCGTCGTGACGGGAAACACTGAAGCTTTCTTT. As protein: CSVVTGNTEAFF.